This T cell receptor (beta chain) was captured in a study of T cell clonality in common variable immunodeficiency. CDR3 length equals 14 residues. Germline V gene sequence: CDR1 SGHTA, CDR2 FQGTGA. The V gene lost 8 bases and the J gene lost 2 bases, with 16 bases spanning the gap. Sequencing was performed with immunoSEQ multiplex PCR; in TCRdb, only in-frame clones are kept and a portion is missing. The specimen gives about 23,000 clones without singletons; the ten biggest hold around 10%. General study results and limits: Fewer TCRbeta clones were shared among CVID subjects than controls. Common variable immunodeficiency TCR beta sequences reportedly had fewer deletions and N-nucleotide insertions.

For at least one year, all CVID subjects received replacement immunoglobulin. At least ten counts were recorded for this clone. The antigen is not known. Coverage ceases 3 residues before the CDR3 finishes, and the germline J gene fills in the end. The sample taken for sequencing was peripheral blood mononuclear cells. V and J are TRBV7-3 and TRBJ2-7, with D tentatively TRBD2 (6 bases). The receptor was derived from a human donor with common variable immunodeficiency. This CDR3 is CASSSPGLPYEQYF. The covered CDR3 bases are TGTGCCAGCTCTTCGCCAGGACTACCCTACGAG.